This TCR beta chain stems from a study of blood T cells in healthy people across ages. CDR1 is MNHEY, CDR2 SVGEGT, per germline. V was clipped by 6 bases and J by 1 base, with 2 bases between them. CDR3 length: 11 amino acids. In this sample, this clonotype turned up many times. The antigen is undetermined. It was with a sample-barcoded 5' primer and a J-beta primer mix that a second PCR of roughly 7 to 12 cycles was run. One entry per CDR3 protein results from TCRdb running MiXCR on the 5' RACE reads. Of about 730,000 distinct CDR3 sequences listed, roughly 44% are singletons. General study points: Unsorted PBMCs prevented conclusive naive versus antigen-experienced comparison.

Donation came from healthy Caucasian individuals in Russia who were aged about 6 to 95. Each sample used at least 6 million PBMCs. Total RNA extraction produced at least 5 micrograms (per sample) for the study. The V and J genes are TRBV6-2 or TRBV6-3 and TRBJ2-3; D ambiguous. The sequence came from a woman aged 60 to 75 in good health. Sample: blood. CDR3: CASRGTDTQYF. The CDR3 DNA sequence: TGTGCCAGCAGGGGCACAGATACGCAGTATTTT.